This entry concerns a single TCR beta chain. Its target is not known. Healthy donors had no documented immune events, such as infections, while sampled. This specimen comes from a study of identifying expanded T cells in peripheral blood. General study results and limits: Technical replicates showed approximately 1.2 changed clones; approximately 2 weeks 15 to 20; four weeks 19. Clone count variance between approximately two-week samples rose with total template count.

Trimming removed 3 bases from V and 5 bases from J; junction bases left unmatched: 6. The CDR3 length is 15 residues. The germline V gene has CDR1 LNHNV and CDR2 YYDKDF (reference sequence). TCRdb keeps only in-frame clones here, not all; method: immunoSEQ multiplex PCR. This table holds about 110,000 clones, 80% to 90% found once. This TCR was sampled from a person aged 18 to 75 in good health. Sequences were obtained from blood. J is TRBJ2-3 and V is TRBV15, with TRBD1 matching 9 bases. CDR3 sequence: CATSRVGQGGDTQYF. The CDR3 DNA reads TGTGCCACCAGCAGGGTGGGACAGGGTGGAGATACGCAGTATTTT.